This T cell receptor beta chain emerged from a study of metastatic and nonmetastatic thyroid tumors. Study background: Comparative analysis of repertoires was undertaken across blood and tumor or nodule tissue obtained from malignant and benign thyroid patients.

Patients underwent thyroid surgery, and none had received any treatment before it. At least ten counts were recorded for this clone. Its antigen remains unknown. Broader study findings: The study reportedly found significantly higher TCR beta diversity in malignant thyroid tumors than benign nodules, in blood and tumor.

Germline CDR1 reads SGHRS; CDR2 reads YFSETQ. CDR3 length: 17 residues. V trimming: 1 base; J trimming: 3 bases; junction bases outside the gene matches: 9. TCRdb reprocessed the PCR reads using MiXCR. The sample gives tens of thousands of clones, around 21% of which show up once; about 16% is in the top ten. Specimen: blood. The source is a female donor with papillary thyroid cancer or a benign thyroid nodule (not recorded which). Some clones in this sample may be carry-over from other donors' samples. The chain has TRBV5-1 and TRBJ2-1, with TRBD2 identical over 8 bases. The CDR3 sequence is CASSLSRAGVSYNEQFF. CDR3 bases: TGCGCCAGCAGCTTGTCCCGAGCGGGAGTTAGCTACAATGAGCAGTTCTTC.